Presented here are 22 T cell receptor beta chains from one specimen sequenced in a study of blood T cell repertoires in COVID-19. TCRdb's copy holds only in-frame clones and misses some; the assay was immunoSEQ multiplex PCR. The sample yields about 160,000 clones, approximately 88% seen once. Sequenced material: peripheral blood. The receptors stem from a woman between 55 and 75 years old who had recovered from COVID-19.

J is TRBJ2-5 and V is TRBV4-1; maybe TRBD1 (5 bases). V dropped 0 bases and J dropped 5 bases, with 16 bases sitting between them. The germline V gene has CDR1 MGHRA and CDR2 YSYEKL. CDR3 length equals 16 residues. This chain's CDR3 is CASSQDMDIMRETQYF. The CDR3 region has the DNA TGCGCCAGCAGCCAAGATATGGACATCATGAGGGAGACCCAGTACTTC.

The chain recombines TRBV4-1 with TRBJ2-4; 8 bases line up with TRBD2. The CDR3 is 18 residues long. Germline trimming cut 4 bases from V and 0 bases from J; bases unmatched to any gene: 11. The germline V gene encodes CDR1 MGHRA and CDR2 YSYEKL. In DNA form, the CDR3 reads TGCGCCAGCAGCCTCGGACTAGCCCGGGGATTAGCCAAAAACATTCAGTACTTC. Protein: CASSLGLARGLAKNIQYF.

Comments on this clone: Compared with germline, one end of the junction differs, possibly owing to a read error. The chain combines TRBV7-7 with TRBJ2-5; 7 nucleotides align to TRBD2. CDR3 size: 14 residues. Germline CDR1 is SSHAT and CDR2 is FNYEAQ (reference sequence). The CDR3, as DNA: TGTGCTAGCAGCTTGGGGGGGAGTGAAGAGACCCAGTACTTC. Its translation: CASSLGGSEETQYF.

This chain uses TRBV28 with TRBJ2-5, with 8 bases aligning to TRBD1. The CDR3 spans 16 residues. Losses at the gene ends were 9 bases for V and 5 bases for J; bases not matched to a gene: 17. Germline V lookup: CDR1 MDHEN, CDR2 SYDVKM. The CDR3 loop is CASSGGALVGAETQYF. CDR3 DNA: TGTGCCAGTTCAGGGGGCGCGTTGGTTGGGGCCGAGACCCAGTACTTC.

The chain has TRBV4-1 and TRBJ2-5, with unresolved D. The germline V gene encodes CDR1 MGHRA and CDR2 YSYEKL. The ends were cut back, 0 bases at V and 5 bases at J, with 7 bases in the middle. The CDR3 consists of 13 residues. The CDR3 DNA sequence: TGCGCCAGCAGCCAAGACAGATTGGAGACCCAGTACTTC. Its translation: CASSQDRLETQYF.

The CDR3, as DNA: TGTGCCAGCAGCCAGCCGGGACTAGCAATCAGCGAGCAGTACTTC. Its protein is CASSQPGLAISEQYF. This chain connects TRBV3-1 (or the pseudogene TRBV3-2) to TRBJ2-7; 9 nucleotides match TRBD2. Trimming at V came to 3 bases and at J to 6 bases, leaving 9 bases not matched to a gene. Germline V gene data show CDR1 as LGHDT and CDR2 as YNNKEL (reference sequence). The CDR3 has 15 residues.

This sequence joins TRBV28 and TRBJ2-1, with 8 bases matching TRBD2. Germline V lookup: CDR1 MDHEN, CDR2 SYDVKM. With V trimmed by 7 bases and J by 2 bases, 7 bases remained unmatched. CDR3 size: 15 residues. The CDR3 spells CASMGAGGPYNEQFF. The CDR3 nucleotides are TGTGCCAGCATGGGCGCGGGGGGCCCCTACAATGAGCAGTTCTTC.

The chain employs TRBV3-1 (or the pseudogene TRBV3-2) and TRBJ1-2, with D perhaps matching TRBD1 (5 bases). The CDR3 length is 13 residues. Germline assignment: CDR1 LGHDT and CDR2 YNNKEL (reference sequence). Trimming pared 3 bases from V and 4 bases from J, leaving 9 bases between. CDR3 nucleotide sequence: TGTGCCAGCAGCCAGGGACTTATCTATGGCTACACCTTC. It encodes CASSQGLIYGYTF.

The rearrangement uses TRBV7-9 and TRBJ2-5; TRBD1 matches 10 bases. The CDR3 consists of 15 residues. Per germline, CDR1 SEHNR and CDR2 FQNEAQ (reference sequence). Unmatched junction bases numbered 10, after V lost 5 bases and J lost 7 bases. CDR3: CASSTRTGGIWTQYF. In DNA, the CDR3 is TGTGCCAGCAGCACAAGGACAGGGGGGATTTGGACCCAGTACTTC.

This clone was counted once. Distinct nucleotide sequences in the sample also encode this CDR3. The chain joins TRBV7-6 to TRBJ2-1, with D tentatively TRBD1 (6 bases). The CDR3 is 16 residues long. V shed 3 bases and J shed 0 bases, with 12 bases lying between them. Germline-derived CDR1 and CDR2 are SGHVS and FNYEAQ. The CDR3 DNA sequence: TGTGCCAGCAGCTTTTTGACAGGAGACTCCTACAATGAGCAGTTCTTC. It encodes CASSFLTGDSYNEQFF.

The gene calls are TRBV7-3 and TRBJ2-5, with a possible D match to TRBD2 (6 bases). The CDR3 loop spans 15 amino acids. CDR1 and CDR2 (germline): SGHTA, FQGTGA. Between the trimmed V and J ends, which lost 0 bases and 2 bases, there was a span of 10 bases. As DNA, the CDR3 is TGTGCCAGCAGCTTAACGGCGGGGCCACAAGAGACCCAGTACTTC. This translates into CASSLTAGPQETQYF.

This clone occurred once. The chain employs TRBV7-2 and TRBJ2-7; D perhaps matches TRBD2 (5 bases). Trimming removed 5 bases at V and 1 base at J, with 15 bases between. CDR1 and CDR2 (germline): SGHTA, FQGNSA. The length of the CDR3 is 15 residues. The CDR3 loop is CASSQWGSGSYEQYF. CDR3 nucleotide sequence: TGTGCCAGCAGCCAATGGGGTTCGGGGTCCTACGAGCAGTACTTC.

The genes are TRBV9 and TRBJ2-3; 7 bases map to TRBD2. Germline CDR1 and CDR2: SGDLS and YYNGEE. The CDR3 consists of 16 residues. The J segment lost 0 bases and the V segment lost 5 bases, leaving 9 bases of the junction unmatched. The CDR3 coding sequence is TGTGCCAGCAGACCAATGGGACTAACTAGCACAGATACGCAGTATTTT. This gives the protein CASRPMGLTSTDTQYF.

The chain has TRBV3-1 (or the pseudogene TRBV3-2) and TRBJ2-3; 10 nucleotides line up with TRBD2. CDR1 is LGHDT and CDR2 is YNNKEL in the germline V gene (reference sequence). The CDR3 covers 16 residues. V trimming: 4 bases; J trimming: 4 bases; junction bases outside the gene matches: 8. CDR3 residues: CASSPYGLAAPDTQYF. The CDR3 nucleotides read TGTGCCAGCAGCCCCTACGGACTAGCGGCCCCAGATACGCAGTATTTT.

This clone was detected only once. This chain joins TRBV6-1 and TRBJ2-5; D remains ambiguous. The V end lost 1 base, the J end lost 2 bases, and 11 bases lay between the germline ends. This CDR3 is built from 15 residues. Germline loops: CDR1 MNHNS, CDR2 SASEGT. The CDR3 spells CASSEGPVRQETQYF. The CDR3 nucleotides read TGTGCCAGCAGTGAAGGCCCCGTGAGGCAAGAGACCCAGTACTTC.

The rearrangement uses TRBV5-1 and TRBJ2-3; D is perhaps TRBD2 (6 bases). The CDR3 spans 14 residues. Trimming removed 4 bases at V and 0 bases at J, with 9 bases between. Germline lookup yields CDR1 SGHRS and CDR2 YFSETQ. CDR3 loop: CASSLGTSTDTQYF. DNA for the CDR3: TGCGCCAGCAGCCTCGGGACTAGCACAGATACGCAGTATTTT.

This sequence joins TRBV10-1 and TRBJ2-5; 8 bases are shared with TRBD1. Per the germline V gene, CDR1 is WNHNN and CDR2 is SYGVQD (reference sequence). The V and J ends lost 3 bases and 2 bases, in that order; junction bases with no gene match: 5. The CDR3 length is 15 residues. CDR3 DNA sequence: TGCGCCAGCAGTGATGGACAGGGCCCTCAAGAGACCCAGTACTTC. This encodes CASSDGQGPQETQYF.

The genes are TRBV28 and TRBJ2-7, with 10 bases that match TRBD1. Germline lookup yields CDR1 MDHEN and CDR2 SYDVKM. V was pared by 7 bases and J by 3 bases, with 9 bases of the junction left unmatched. This CDR3 spans 15 amino acids. The CDR3 coding sequence is TGTGCCAGCACCGGACAGGGGGAGGCCTACTACGAGCAGTACTTC. As protein: CASTGQGEAYYEQYF.

Comment on this clone: The same CDR3 can be traced to other DNA sequences in this sample. This chain links TRBV6-5 with TRBJ1-1; D is unclear. V was trimmed by 5 bases and J by 7 bases, leaving 8 bases between them. The CDR3 consists of 11 residues. Germline loops: CDR1 MNHEY, CDR2 SVGAGI. CDR3 coding DNA: TGTGCCAGCAGTAGGACTTTTGAAGCTTTCTTT. Its protein product is CASSRTFEAFF.

This chain's CDR3 is CASTGGGLSNQPQHF. The CDR3 bases are TGTGCCTCTACAGGGGGTGGACTTAGCAATCAGCCCCAGCATTTT. The chain has TRBV6-5 and TRBJ1-5, with 8 positions matching TRBD1. Germline loops: CDR1 MNHEY, CDR2 SVGAGI. CDR3 length equals 15 residues. The junction had 9 bases not matched to a gene; V was cut back by 11 bases and J by 0 bases.

V and J are TRBV6-2 or TRBV6-3 and TRBJ1-1; tentatively, D is TRBD1 (6 bases). CDR1 is MNHEY, CDR2 SVGEGT, per germline. Trimming took off 0 bases at V and 3 bases at J, with 14 bases between the two ends. The CDR3 length is 16 residues. The CDR3 bases are TGTGCCAGCAGTTACTCTCCGACAGGCTATTACACTGAAGCTTTCTTT. This translates into CASSYSPTGYYTEAFF.

This chain connects TRBV5-1 to TRBJ2-5, with D uncertain. Germline-derived CDR1 and CDR2 are SGHRS and YFSETQ. This CDR3 is built from 13 residues. Trimming removed 2 bases from V and 7 bases from J, with 12 bases in between. CDR3 sequence reads: CASSLTRGGTQYF. CDR3 coding DNA: TGCGCCAGCAGCTTAACACGAGGCGGGACCCAGTACTTC.